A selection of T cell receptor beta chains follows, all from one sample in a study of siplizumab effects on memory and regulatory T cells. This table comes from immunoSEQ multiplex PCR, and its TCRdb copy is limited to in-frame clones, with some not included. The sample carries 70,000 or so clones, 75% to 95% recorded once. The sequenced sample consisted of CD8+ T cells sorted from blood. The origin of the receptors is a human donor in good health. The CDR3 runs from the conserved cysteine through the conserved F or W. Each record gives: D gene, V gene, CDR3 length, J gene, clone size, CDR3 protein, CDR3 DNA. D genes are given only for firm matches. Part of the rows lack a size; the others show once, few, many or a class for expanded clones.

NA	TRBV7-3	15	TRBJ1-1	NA	CASSLLGGRNTEAFF	TGTGCCAGCAGCTTACTAGGTGGCAGGAACACTGAAGCTTTCTTT
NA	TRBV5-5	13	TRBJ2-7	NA	CASSSPGTYEQYF	TGTGCCAGCAGCTCACCAGGGACTTACGAGCAGTACTTC
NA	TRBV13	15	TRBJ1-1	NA	CASSLGPGTSTEAFF	TGTGCCAGCAGCTTAGGCCCGGGAACCTCCACTGAAGCTTTCTTT
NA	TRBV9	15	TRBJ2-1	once	CASSVAGGYYNEQFF	TGTGCCAGCAGCGTAGCTGGGGGGTACTACAATGAGCAGTTCTTC
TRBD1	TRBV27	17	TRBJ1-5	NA	CASSSLPGTGGYQPQHF	TGTGCCAGCAGCTCCCTACCCGGGACAGGGGGCTATCAGCCCCAGCATTTT
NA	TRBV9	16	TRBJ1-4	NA	CASSPGTSATNEKLFF	TGTGCCAGCAGCCCAGGGACATCTGCAACTAATGAAAAACTGTTTTTT
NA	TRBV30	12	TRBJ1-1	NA	CAWSLWDTEAFF	TGTGCCTGGAGTCTCTGGGACACTGAAGCTTTCTTT
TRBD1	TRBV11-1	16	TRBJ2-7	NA	CASSFFRGGVFYEQYF	TGTGCCAGCAGCTTTTTCAGAGGGGGCGTTTTCTACGAGCAGTACTTC
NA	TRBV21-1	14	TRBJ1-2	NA	CASSKVGVNYGYTF	TGTGCCAGCAGCAAAGTTGGCGTTAACTATGGCTACACCTTC
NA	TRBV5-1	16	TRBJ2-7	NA	CASSFRDGGSGDEQYF	TGCGCCAGCAGCTTCAGGGATGGGGGAAGTGGAGACGAGCAGTACTTC
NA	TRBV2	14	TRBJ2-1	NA	CATESGTNGNEQFF	TGTGCCACCGAGTCGGGCACCAATGGGAATGAGCAGTTCTTC
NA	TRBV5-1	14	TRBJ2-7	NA	CASSLPDISYEQYF	TGCGCCAGCAGCCTGCCGGACATCTCCTACGAGCAGTACTTC
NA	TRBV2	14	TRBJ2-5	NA	CASTRWDSQETQYF	TGTGCCAGCACCCGGTGGGACTCTCAAGAGACCCAGTACTTC
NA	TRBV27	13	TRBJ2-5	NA	CASSPFTHIAQYF	TGTGCCAGCAGCCCCTTTACCCACATAGCCCAGTACTTC
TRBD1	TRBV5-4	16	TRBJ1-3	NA	CASSFHRDSSGNTIYF	TGTGCCAGCAGCTTTCACCGGGACAGCTCTGGAAACACCATATATTTT
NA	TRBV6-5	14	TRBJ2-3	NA	CASSYGSGSDTQYF	TGTGCCAGCAGTTATGGAAGCGGTTCAGATACGCAGTATTTT
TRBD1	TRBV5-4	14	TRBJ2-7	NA	CASSFTGQGHEQYF	TGTGCCAGCAGCTTTACGGGACAGGGACACGAGCAGTACTTC
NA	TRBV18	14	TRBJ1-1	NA	CASSSTGGYTEAFF	TGTGCCAGCTCATCTACGGGGGGATACACTGAAGCTTTCTTT
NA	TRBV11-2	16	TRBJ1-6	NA	CASSSSHHGRNSPLHF	TGTGCCAGCAGCTCTAGCCATCATGGGAGGAATTCACCCCTCCACTTT
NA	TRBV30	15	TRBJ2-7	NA	CACGWPRRALYEQYF	TGTGCCTGCGGTTGGCCAAGAAGGGCCCTCTACGAGCAGTACTTC
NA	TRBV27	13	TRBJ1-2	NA	CASSFGGNYGYTF	TGTGCCAGCAGTTTTGGGGGGAACTATGGCTACACCTTC
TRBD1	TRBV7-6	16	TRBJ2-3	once	CASSIGTGGAGDTQYF	TGTGCCAGCAGCATCGGGACAGGGGGCGCGGGAGATACGCAGTATTTT
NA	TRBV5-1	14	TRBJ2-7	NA	CASSSGQRRYEQYF	TGCGCCAGCAGCTCTGGACAGAGGCGCTACGAGCAGTACTTC
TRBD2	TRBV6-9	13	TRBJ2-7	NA	CASSYAGAYEQYF	TGTGCCAGCAGTTACGCGGGGGCCTACGAGCAGTACTTC
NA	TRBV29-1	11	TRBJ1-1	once	CSVMMNTEAFF	TGCAGCGTTATGATGAACACTGAAGCTTTCTTT
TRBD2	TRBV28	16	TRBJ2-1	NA	CASSPIGEVGGNEQFF	TGTGCCAGCAGCCCTATCGGGGAGGTGGGGGGGAATGAGCAGTTCTTC
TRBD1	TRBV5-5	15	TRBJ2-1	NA	CASSLAGQGAFEQFF	TGTGCCAGCAGCTTGGCGGGACAGGGGGCTTTTGAGCAGTTCTTC
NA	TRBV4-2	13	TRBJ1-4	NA	CASSQGGGEKLFF	TGTGCCAGCAGCCAAGGGGGGGGTGAAAAACTGTTTTTT
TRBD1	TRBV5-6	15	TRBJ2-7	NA	CASSLGQNTYYEQYF	TGTGCCAGCAGCCTGGGACAGAACACTTACTACGAGCAGTACTTC
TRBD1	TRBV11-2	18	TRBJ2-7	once	CASSLTRGRQGASYEQYF	TGTGCCAGCAGCTTAACCCGCGGGCGACAGGGGGCTTCCTACGAGCAGTACTTC
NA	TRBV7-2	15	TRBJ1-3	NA	CASSFGDQGGNTIYF	TGTGCCAGCAGCTTCGGTGACCAGGGAGGAAACACCATATATTTT
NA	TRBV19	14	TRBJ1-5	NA	CASSIQGGLQPQHF	TGTGCCAGTAGTATCCAGGGCGGTCTTCAGCCCCAGCATTTT
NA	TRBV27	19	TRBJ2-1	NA	CASSLFWQAETSSYNEQFF	TGTGCCAGCAGTTTATTTTGGCAGGCCGAGACGAGCTCCTACAATGAGCAGTTCTTC
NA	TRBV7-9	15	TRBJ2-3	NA	CASAQREDNTDTQYF	TGTGCCAGCGCACAAAGAGAAGATAACACAGATACGCAGTATTTT
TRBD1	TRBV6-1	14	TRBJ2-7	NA	CASTNDRALYEQYF	TGTGCCAGCACCAACGACAGGGCCCTCTACGAGCAGTACTTC
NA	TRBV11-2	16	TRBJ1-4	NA	CASSLDYTATNEKLFF	TGTGCCAGCAGCTTAGATTACACTGCAACTAATGAAAAACTGTTTTTT
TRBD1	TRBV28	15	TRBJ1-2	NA	CASSPMDRGAYGYTF	TGTGCCAGCAGTCCGATGGACAGGGGGGCCTATGGCTACACCTTC
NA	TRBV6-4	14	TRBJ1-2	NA	CASSDSLGNYGYTF	TGTGCCAGCAGTGACTCACTGGGAAACTATGGCTACACCTTC
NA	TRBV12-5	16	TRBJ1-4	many	CASGLDTGEFDEKLFF	TGTGCTAGTGGTTTGGATACGGGGGAGTTTGATGAAAAACTGTTTTTT
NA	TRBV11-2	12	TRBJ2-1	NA	CASSPADNEQFF	TGTGCCAGCAGCCCCGCAGACAATGAGCAGTTCTTC
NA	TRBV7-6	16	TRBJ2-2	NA	CASSVPQHVDTGELFF	TGTGCCAGCAGCGTCCCCCAACACGTGGACACCGGGGAGCTGTTTTTT
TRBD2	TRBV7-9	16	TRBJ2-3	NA	CASSGGTSGAEDTQYF	TGTGCCAGCAGCGGAGGGACTAGCGGGGCGGAAGATACGCAGTATTTT
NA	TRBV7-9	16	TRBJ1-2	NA	CASSLRQVPVLGGYTF	TGTGCCAGCAGCTTACGACAGGTCCCTGTTCTGGGTGGCTACACCTTC
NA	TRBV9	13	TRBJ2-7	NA	CASSVMAGYEQYF	TGTGCCAGCAGCGTAATGGCAGGCTACGAGCAGTACTTC
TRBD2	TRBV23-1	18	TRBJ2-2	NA	CASSQPGLAGWGTGELFF	TGCGCCAGCAGTCAGCCGGGACTAGCGGGTTGGGGCACCGGGGAGCTGTTTTTT
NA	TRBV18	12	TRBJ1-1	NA	CASSPIPQEAFF	TGTGCCAGCTCACCAATCCCACAGGAAGCTTTCTTT